Listed below are T cell receptor beta chains from one sample, sequenced in a study of kidney transplant recipient with SARS-CoV-2 infection. TCRdb processed the reads anew with MiXCR; each CDR3 protein has one entry. The repertoire holds under 300,000 distinct CDR3 sequences, with 29% as singletons. Specimen: a blood sample, collected at baseline and on roughly day 110 from a kidney transplant recipient. Every receptor here comes from a male patient aged 25-45 years who had COVID-19 and was a kidney transplant recipient. Some of the T cells may derive from the graft donor. Each CDR3 is given with its conserved first and last residue. A D gene is named only where the DNA matches it firmly. Rows give clone size only sometimes, using once, few, many, or a class for an expanded clone.

cdr3_length	clone_size	j_call	d_call	v_call	cdr3_aa	cdr3_nt
14	once	TRBJ2-2	.	TRBV11-2	CASSEKGNAGELFF	TGTGCCAGCAGCGAAAAGGGGAACGCCGGGGAGCTGTTTTTT
13	.	TRBJ2-7	.	TRBV2	CASSWTASYGQYF	TGTGCCAGCAGCTGGACTGCCTCCTACGGGCAGTACTTC
17	few	TRBJ1-2	.	TRBV7-7	CASSRFYKCRKTYGYTF	TGTGCCAGCAGCCGTTTCTATAAGTGCCGAAAGACCTATGGCTACACCTTC
20	many	TRBJ2-1	TRBD1	TRBV30	CAWSPTRQGSAFGTFGEQFF	TGTGCCTGGAGCCCTACCCGACAGGGGTCCGCTTTCGGAACCTTTGGGGAGCAGTTCTTC
14	many	TRBJ1-1	.	TRBV6-5	CASSSRTVNTEAFF	TGTGCCAGCAGTTCCAGGACAGTGAACACTGAAGCTTTCTTT
13	few	TRBJ2-3	.	TRBV6-5	CASKPGRSDTQYF	TGTGCCAGCAAACCAGGGAGGTCGGATACGCAGTATTTT
13	many	TRBJ2-5	.	TRBV20-1	CSANRDGEETQYF	TGCAGTGCCAACAGAGACGGGGAAGAGACCCAGTACTTC
17	many	TRBJ1-2	.	TRBV6-1	CASSLGFSMRKTYGYTF	TGTGCCAGCAGTCTTGGCTTCTCTATGCGAAAGACCTATGGCTACACCTTC
13	many	TRBJ2-5	.	TRBV18	CASSPGEAETQYF	TGTGCCAGCTCACCCGGGGAGGCAGAGACCCAGTACTTC
13	.	TRBJ1-1	.	TRBV20-1	CSTHSDVNTEAFF	TGCAGTACTCATTCGGACGTAAACACTGAAGCTTTCTTT
14	many	TRBJ1-5	.	TRBV9	CASSVEGGHQPQHF	TGTGCCAGCAGCGTAGAAGGGGGGCATCAGCCCCAGCATTTT
12	many	TRBJ1-5	.	TRBV15	CATSKDNQPQHF	TGTGCCACCAGCAAAGACAATCAGCCCCAGCATTTT
16	many	TRBJ2-7	.	TRBV7-9	CASSPITMGPSYEQYF	TGTGCCAGCAGCCCAATTACTATGGGGCCCTCCTACGAGCAGTACTTC
17	many	TRBJ1-1	.	TRBV3-1	CASSRSTPISIRTEAFF	TGTGCCAGCAGCCGGTCAACTCCCATTTCAATTCGCACTGAAGCTTTCTTT
16	many	TRBJ1-6	TRBD1	TRBV28	CASSLSDREINSPLHF	TGTGCCAGCAGTTTATCGGACAGGGAGATTAATTCACCCCTCCACTTT
15	many	TRBJ1-2	.	TRBV4-1	CASSQEGIGGYGYTF	TGCGCCAGCAGCCAAGAAGGGATAGGGGGCTATGGCTACACCTTC
13	many	TRBJ2-5	.	TRBV7-2	CASSLGRVETQYF	TGTGCCAGCAGCTTAGGGCGGGTTGAGACCCAGTACTTC
17	many	TRBJ1-2	.	TRBV11-1	CASSSVGKAGKTYGYTF	TGTGCCAGCAGCTCAGTCGGTAAGGCTGGAAAGACCTATGGCTACACCTTC
15	many	TRBJ1-2	TRBD1	TRBV27	CASSQTGRQEHGYTF	TGTGCCAGCAGTCAGACAGGGCGTCAAGAGCATGGCTACACCTTC
12	many	TRBJ1-1	.	TRBV20-1	CSAEAGNTEAFF	TGCAGTGCCGAAGCAGGGAACACTGAAGCTTTCTTT
12	many	TRBJ2-7	.	TRBV2	CANGGDSYEQYF	TGTGCCAACGGGGGGGACAGTTACGAGCAGTACTTC
16	many	TRBJ1-2	.	TRBV5-4	CASLPPVPGKTYGYTF	TGTGCCAGCTTACCCCCCGTACCAGGAAAGACCTATGGCTACACCTTC
16	few	TRBJ2-1	.	TRBV5-1	CASSPLATNSYNEQFF	TGCGCCAGCAGCCCTCTAGCGACTAACTCCTACAATGAGCAGTTCTTC
13	many	TRBJ1-1	.	TRBV6-2/TRBV6-3	CASSYDLGSEAFF	TGTGCCAGCAGTTACGACCTAGGGAGTGAAGCTTTCTTT
16	many	TRBJ1-1	.	TRBV9	CASSVGGTRGATEAFF	TGTGCCAGCAGCGTAGGGGGGACAAGAGGGGCCACTGAAGCTTTCTTT
14	many	TRBJ1-2	TRBD1	TRBV6-6	CASSGGQGYYGYTF	TGTGCCAGCAGCGGAGGACAGGGATACTATGGCTACACCTTC
17	many	TRBJ1-2	.	TRBV12-2	CASRSVLTPRKTYGYTF	TGTGCAAGTCGCAGTGTCTTGACTCCACGAAAGACCTATGGCTACACCTTC
15	.	TRBJ2-3	.	TRBV4-2	CASSQDWVYSDKQYF	TGTGCCAGCAGCCAAGATTGGGTGTACTCAGATAAGCAGTATTTT
17	.	TRBJ1-2	.	TRBV6-8	CASSPRKRPRKTYGYTF	TGTGCCAGCAGTCCCAGGAAACGCCCTAGAAAGACCTATGGCTACACCTTC
16	.	TRBJ2-5	TRBD2	TRBV5-5	CASSLGSLADQETQYF	TGTGCCAGCAGCTTGGGTTCACTAGCGGACCAAGAGACCCAGTACTTC
11	many	TRBJ1-1	.	TRBV6-5	CATIMNTEAFF	TGTGCCACCATCATGAACACTGAAGCTTTCTTT
16	many	TRBJ2-2	TRBD1	TRBV28	CASREIRGLDTGELFF	TGTGCCAGCAGGGAAATCAGGGGGCTGGACACCGGGGAGCTGTTTTTT
17	.	TRBJ1-2	.	TRBV7-4	CASSKPISARKTYGYTF	TGTGCCAGCAGCAAGCCTATTTCAGCTCGAAAGACCTATGGCTACACCTTC
15	many	TRBJ2-1	.	TRBV27	CASSFQRVSYNEQFF	TGTGCCAGCAGTTTCCAGCGGGTCTCCTACAATGAGCAGTTCTTC
15	many	TRBJ1-1	TRBD1	TRBV11-2	CASSLGQGENTEAFF	TGTGCCAGCAGCTTGGGACAGGGAGAGAACACTGAAGCTTTCTTT
15	many	TRBJ2-7	TRBD2	TRBV6-2/TRBV6-3	CAIHPRGGSSYEQYF	TGTGCCATCCACCCCCGGGGGGGGTCCTCCTACGAGCAGTACTTC
20	many	TRBJ2-7	.	TRBV27	CASSFIPHPTGAVPGYEQYF	TGTGCCAGCAGTTTTATACCCCATCCAACGGGAGCGGTTCCTGGTTACGAGCAGTACTTC
20	.	TRBJ2-4	TRBD1	TRBV12-3/TRBV12-4	CASSLNLGTGGLLAKNIQYF	TGTGCCAGCAGTTTAAACCTAGGGACAGGGGGCCTACTAGCCAAAAACATTCAGTACTTC
14	.	TRBJ2-2	TRBD1	TRBV12-3/TRBV12-4	CVSSLGTGLWELFF	TGTGTCAGCAGTTTAGGGACAGGGTTATGGGAGCTGTTTTTT
17	many	TRBJ1-2	.	TRBV12-5	CASGLKILQGKTYGYTF	TGTGCTAGTGGTTTGAAGATTTTGCAGGGAAAGACCTATGGCTACACCTTC
15	many	TRBJ2-1	.	TRBV15	CATSRDGGSYNEQFF	TGTGCCACCAGCAGAGATGGGGGATCCTACAATGAGCAGTTCTTC
17	many	TRBJ1-2	.	TRBV7-2	CASSSSCRDGKTYGYTF	TGTGCCAGCAGCTCAAGTTGCAGAGACGGAAAGACCTATGGCTACACCTTC
17	.	TRBJ1-4	.	TRBV6-1	CASSEEGVGWRGEKLFF	TGTGCCAGCAGTGAAGAGGGGGTTGGGTGGAGGGGGGAAAAACTGTTTTTT
13	many	TRBJ2-1	.	TRBV13	CASSLRGRDEQFF	TGTGCCAGCAGCCTGCGGGGGCGGGATGAGCAGTTCTTC
15	few	TRBJ2-3	.	TRBV2	CASSGQGLLADTQYF	TGTGCCAGCAGTGGTCAGGGTCTACTTGCAGATACGCAGTATTTT